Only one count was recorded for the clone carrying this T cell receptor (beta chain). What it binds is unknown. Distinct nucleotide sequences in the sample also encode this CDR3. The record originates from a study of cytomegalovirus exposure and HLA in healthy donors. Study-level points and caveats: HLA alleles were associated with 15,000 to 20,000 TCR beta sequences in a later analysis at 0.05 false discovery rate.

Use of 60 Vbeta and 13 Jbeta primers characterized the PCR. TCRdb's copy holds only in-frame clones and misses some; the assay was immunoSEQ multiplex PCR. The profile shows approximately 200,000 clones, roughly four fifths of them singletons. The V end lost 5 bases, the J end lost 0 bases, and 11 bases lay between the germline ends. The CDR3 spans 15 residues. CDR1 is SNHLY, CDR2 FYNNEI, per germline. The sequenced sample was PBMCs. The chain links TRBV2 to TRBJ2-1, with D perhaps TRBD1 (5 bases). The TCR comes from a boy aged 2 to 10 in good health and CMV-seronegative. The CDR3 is CASSRQGSSYNEQFF. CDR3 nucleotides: TGTGCCAGCAGTAGGCAGGGTAGCTCCTACAATGAGCAGTTCTTC. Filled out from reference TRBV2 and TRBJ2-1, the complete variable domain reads EPEVTQTPSHQVTQMGQEVILRCVPISNHLYFYWYRQILGQKVEFLVSFYNNEISEKSEIFDDQFSVERPDGSNFTLKIRSTKLEDSAMYFCASSRQGSSYNEQFFGPGTRLTVL.